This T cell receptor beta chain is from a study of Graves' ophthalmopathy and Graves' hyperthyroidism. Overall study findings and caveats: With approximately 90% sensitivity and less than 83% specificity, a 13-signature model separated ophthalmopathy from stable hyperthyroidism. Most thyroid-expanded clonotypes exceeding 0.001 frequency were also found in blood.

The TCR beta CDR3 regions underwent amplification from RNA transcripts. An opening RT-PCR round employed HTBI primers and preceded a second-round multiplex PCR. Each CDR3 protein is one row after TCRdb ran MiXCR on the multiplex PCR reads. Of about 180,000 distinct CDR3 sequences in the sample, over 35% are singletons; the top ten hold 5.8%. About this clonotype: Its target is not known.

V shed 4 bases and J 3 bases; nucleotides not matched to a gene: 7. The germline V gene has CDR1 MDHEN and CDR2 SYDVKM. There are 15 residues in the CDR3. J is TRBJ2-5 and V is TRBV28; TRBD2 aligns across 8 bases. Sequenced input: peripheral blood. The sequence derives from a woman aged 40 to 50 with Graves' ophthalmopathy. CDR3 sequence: CASSYSALAEETQYF. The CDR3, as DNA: TGTGCCAGCAGTTACTCGGCACTAGCGGAAGAGACCCAGTACTTC.